This is a list of T cell receptor beta chains from one sample in a study of cytomegalovirus exposure and HLA in healthy donors. TCRdb's copy holds only in-frame clones and misses some; the assay was immunoSEQ multiplex PCR. The sample yields roughly 60,000 clones, approximately 80% seen once. Source material: PBMCs. Receptors originate from a woman in her thirties or forties in good health and CMV-seropositive. CDR3s include the opening cysteine and the closing phenylalanine or tryptophan. Each record gives: D gene, V gene, J gene, clone size, CDR3 DNA, CDR3 protein. D genes are given only for firm matches. Clone sizes are given selectively: once, few, many, or a class where the clone is expanded.

-	TRBV10-2	TRBJ2-2	-	TGCGCCAGCAGTGGAGCACCCGGGGACACCGGGGAGCTGTTTTTT	CASSGAPGDTGELFF
-	TRBV10-2	TRBJ2-7	-	TGCGCCAGCAGTGAGCCCTCTGAGGGCCCCTACGAGCAGTACTTC	CASSEPSEGPYEQYF
-	TRBV2	TRBJ1-1	-	TGTGCCAGCAGTGAATGGAGGGTGAACACTGAAGCTTTCTTT	CASSEWRVNTEAFF
TRBD2	TRBV15	TRBJ2-6	few	TGTGCCACCAGCAGGGGAGGGGTCCCTGGGGCCAACGTCCTGACTTTC	CATSRGGVPGANVLTF
-	TRBV6-1	TRBJ1-6	-	TGTGCCAGCAAAACAGGGATGAGCTATAATTCACCCCTCCACTTT	CASKTGMSYNSPLHF
TRBD2	TRBV19	TRBJ2-1	-	TGTGCCAGTAGTTTCGGGGGGTTACACAATGAGCAGTTCTTC	CASSFGGLHNEQFF
-	TRBV30	TRBJ1-1	-	TGTGCCTGGAGTTCACAGGTGAACACTGAAGCTTTCTTT	CAWSSQVNTEAFF
TRBD1	TRBV29-1	TRBJ2-4	-	TGCAGCGTTCAGACAGGGAGTGTCATTCAGTACTTC	CSVQTGSVIQYF
TRBD2	TRBV14	TRBJ2-5	-	TGTGCCAGCAGCCAAAGACTAGCGGGGGGAAGCCAAGAGACCCAGTACTTC	CASSQRLAGGSQETQYF
-	TRBV11-2	TRBJ1-1	-	TGTGCCAGCAGCAGAAGAGAGAGGAGTGAAGCTTTCTTT	CASSRRERSEAFF
TRBD1	TRBV19	TRBJ1-1	-	TGTGCCAGCTCCCACTCGACAGGGGCGAACACTGAAGCTTTCTTT	CASSHSTGANTEAFF
-	TRBV6-5	TRBJ2-3	-	TGTGCCAGCAGATTTCGCGGGACAGCAGATACGCAGTATTTT	CASRFRGTADTQYF
-	TRBV6-5	TRBJ1-1	-	TGTGCCAGCAGCCTGTGGGCGAACACTGAAGCTTTCTTT	CASSLWANTEAFF
-	TRBV11-1	TRBJ2-3	once	TGTGCCAGCAGCCTCAGAGACAGGTCCTCCACAGATACGCAGTATTTT	CASSLRDRSSTDTQYF
TRBD1	TRBV4-3	TRBJ1-4	-	TGCGCCAGCAGCCAGCGTGCCGGGACAGGGGGCGTAAAACTGTTTTTT	CASSQRAGTGGVKLFF
TRBD1	TRBV6-5	TRBJ2-3	-	TGTGCCAGCAGTTACGGGACAGGGTTAATCACAGATACGCAGTATTTT	CASSYGTGLITDTQYF
-	TRBV7-8	TRBJ2-5	few	TGTGCCAGCAGCTTTCCCGTCGAGACCCAGTACTTC	CASSFPVETQYF
TRBD1	TRBV6-4	TRBJ1-5	-	TGTGCCAGCAGTGAAAAGGGGGCAGGCGGGTATTGCCCCTCAGTACATTTT	CASSEKGAGGYCPSVHF
-	TRBV27	TRBJ1-5	-	TGTGCCAGCAGTTCCGGGTATAGCAATCAGCCCCAGCATTTT	CASSSGYSNQPQHF
-	TRBV9	TRBJ2-6	-	TGTGCCAGCAGCGTTGAAGCCCTCTCTGGGGCCAACGTCCTGACTTTC	CASSVEALSGANVLTF
-	TRBV2	TRBJ1-4	few	TGTGCCAGCAGACGGGAAAAACTGTTTTTT	CASRREKLFF
-	TRBV5-1	TRBJ2-5	-	TGCGCCAGCGAAACAGGCTTGGGTGAGACCCAGTACTTC	CASETGLGETQYF
-	TRBV7-9	TRBJ1-1	-	TGTGCCAGCAGCAAAGTCGGGGGATTAGGAGGCACTGAAGCTTTCTTT	CASSKVGGLGGTEAFF
TRBD1	TRBV5-1	TRBJ2-7	-	TGCGCCAGCAGCTTGGGTCACCGGGACAGAGCCTACGAGCAGTACTTC	CASSLGHRDRAYEQYF
-	TRBV15	TRBJ1-3	-	TGTGCCACCAGCAGCTACAGGGGAAACACCATATATTTT	CATSSYRGNTIYF
-	TRBV19	TRBJ2-3	-	TGTGCCAGTAGTATAGTTTGGGCTCCTCTACGGGACACAGATACGCAGTATTTT	CASSIVWAPLRDTDTQYF
-	TRBV9	TRBJ2-7	-	TGTGCCAGCAGCGTACATGTAGGACAGCCAGACCCGAGCTCCTACGAGCAGTACTTC	CASSVHVGQPDPSSYEQYF
-	TRBV9	TRBJ1-1	medium-sized	TGTGCCAGCAGCTCGACGGACACCCCTGAAGCTTTCTTT	CASSSTDTPEAFF
TRBD1	TRBV4-2	TRBJ2-2	-	TGTGCCAGCAGCCCCCAGGGGGCATGGGACACCGGGGAGCTGTTTTTT	CASSPQGAWDTGELFF
-	TRBV27	TRBJ1-3	few	TGTGCCAGCAGTATGGTAGGGGGAGTCCCTGGAAACACCATATATTTT	CASSMVGGVPGNTIYF
TRBD1	TRBV5-5	TRBJ1-5	-	TGTGCCAGCAGCTCTCCGCGACAGGGTTTCCATTTT	CASSSPRQGFHF
-	TRBV5-1	TRBJ2-7	-	TGCGCCAGCAGCGCTTCGACAGGCTACGAGCAGTACTTC	CASSASTGYEQYF
TRBD2	TRBV6-5	TRBJ2-7	-	TGTGCCAGCAGATACGGGGGGGGCGGCGAGCAGTACTTC	CASRYGGGGEQYF
-	TRBV7-2	TRBJ1-2	-	TGTGCCAGCAGCTTACTGGGAGGTAGCTATGGCTACACCTTC	CASSLLGGSYGYTF
TRBD1	TRBV15	TRBJ1-4	-	TGTGCCACCAGCACGAGATCCGGGACAGGGGATGAAAAACTGTTTTTT	CATSTRSGTGDEKLFF